The 25 T cell receptor beta chains given below trace back to one sample, sequenced in a study of CD4 T cells in relation to SARS-CoV-2 and coronaviruses. The antigens these receptors bind are not known. The data were produced by immunoSEQ multiplex PCR, yet TCRdb's version contains in-frame clones alone and is incomplete. The table includes 20,000 to 25,000 clones, roughly three quarters detected once. The unexposed donors gave CD4+ T cells in about 2011-2018, prior to COVID-19. After roughly 9 days of culture, CD4+ T cells were isolated. Sequenced: CD4+ T cells from PBMCs, cultured in vitro. The receptors derive from a human donor in good health.

J is TRBJ2-3 and V is TRBV14, with 11 bases matching TRBD2. In germline, CDR1 is SGHDN, CDR2 FVKESK. This CDR3 is 13 amino acids long. V lost 1 base to trimming and J lost 15 bases; unmatched junction nucleotides: 6. This CDR3 reads CASSQVTSGATYF. The CDR3 bases are TGTGCCAGCAGCCAAGTGACTAGCGGGGCCACCTATTTT.

There are a few counts of this clone. The V and J genes are TRBV12-3 or TRBV12-4 and TRBJ1-1; D is undetermined. V dropped 6 bases and J dropped 4 bases, with 12 bases sitting between them. The CDR3 has 13 residues. This CDR3 reads CASRPSHFTEAFF. In nucleotides, the CDR3 is TGTGCCAGCAGACCAAGTCATTTCACTGAAGCTTTCTTT.

V gene TRBV5-1 combines with J gene TRBJ1-1; 9 bases agree with TRBD1. The CDR3 is 14 residues long. Losses at the gene ends were 4 bases for V and 5 bases for J; bases not matched to a gene: 6. Germline lookup yields CDR1 SGHRS and CDR2 YFSETQ. CDR3 nucleotide sequence: TGCGCCAGCAGCACCGGACAGGGGCCTACTGAAGCTTTCTTT. The encoded protein is CASSTGQGPTEAFF.

The chain recombines TRBV7-2 with TRBJ1-2; 8 nucleotides match TRBD1. Germline CDR1 is SGHTA and CDR2 is FQGNSA. The V segment lost 5 bases and the J segment 5 bases; nucleotides outside the gene matches: 10. The CDR3 runs to 15 residues. This chain's CDR3 is CASSPTYDRGYGYTF. Here the CDR3 DNA reads TGTGCCAGCAGCCCTACCTACGACAGGGGATATGGCTACACCTTC.

This clone was found a few times. The rearrangement links TRBV5-8 to TRBJ2-7; 8 bases align to TRBD1. This CDR3 spans 13 amino acids. Looked up from germline, CDR1 is SGHTS and CDR2 is YDEGEE. The V and J ends lost 4 bases and 5 bases, in that order; junction bases with no gene match: 5. The CDR3 loop is CASSQDREHEQYF. The CDR3 DNA reads TGTGCCAGCAGCCAGGACAGGGAACACGAGCAGTACTTC.

The chain combines TRBV11-2 with TRBJ1-2; TRBD1 aligns across 8 bases. V lost 0 bases, J lost 6 bases, and 3 bases stayed unmatched. The CDR3 has 14 residues. Germline CDR1 reads SGHAT; CDR2 reads FQNNGV. In nucleotides, the CDR3 is TGTGCCAGCAGCTTAGATAGGACAGGGCATGGCTACACCTTC. Residues: CASSLDRTGHGYTF.

The V and J genes are TRBV25-1 and TRBJ1-2; perhaps TRBD1 as D (6 bases). Germline V lookup: CDR1 MGHDK, CDR2 SYGVNS. This CDR3 spans 17 amino acids. V lost 2 bases to trimming and J lost 7 bases, with 23 bases between them. The DNA for the CDR3 is TGTGCCAGCAGTGAAGGTGGGATCCTTGGGGGCCCTATTGGCTACACCTTC. The encoded protein is CASSEGGILGGPIGYTF.

This clone has only a few counts. The chain carries TRBV29-1 and TRBJ2-7; D possibly matches TRBD1 or TRBD2 (5 bases each). Germline assignment: CDR1 SQVTM and CDR2 ANQGSEA. This CDR3 has 14 residues. V shed 7 bases and J shed 2 bases, with 18 bases lying between them. CDR3 in DNA: TGCAGCGCGGACGGGGTTGCAGGGACCTACGAGCAGTACTTC. Protein product: CSADGVAGTYEQYF.

This clone was picked up a small number of times. The V gene is TRBV10-3, the J gene TRBJ2-1; D possibly corresponds to TRBD1 (6 bases). Germline lookup yields CDR1 ENHRY and CDR2 SYGVKD. V lost 3 bases and J 9 bases, leaving 18 bases between the germline ends. CDR3 length equals 15 residues. CDR3 protein: CAISDAGTRRSEQFF. In DNA form, the CDR3 reads TGTGCCATCAGTGATGCCGGGACAAGACGGAGTGAGCAGTTCTTC.

The chain recombines TRBV15 with TRBJ1-4; D is perhaps TRBD1 (5 bases). CDR3 size: 18 residues. Looked up from germline, CDR1 is LNHNV and CDR2 is YYDKDF (reference sequence). V gave up 5 bases and J gave up 0 bases, with 19 bases separating them. DNA of the CDR3: TGTGCCACCAGCGGTACGACAGCGGGCGCTGCAACTAATGAAAAACTGTTTTTT. This encodes CATSGTTAGAATNEKLFF.

The rearrangement uses TRBV3-1 (or the pseudogene TRBV3-2) and TRBJ1-1; tentatively, D is TRBD1 (5 bases). CDR1 and CDR2 from the germline V gene are LGHDT and YNNKEL (reference sequence). The V end lost 6 bases, the J end lost 1 base, and 9 bases lay between the germline ends. This CDR3 comprises 13 residues. The CDR3 DNA is TGTGCCAGCAGATCCGACAGGAACACTGAAGCTTTCTTT. It translates to CASRSDRNTEAFF.

The rearrangement uses TRBV30 and TRBJ2-7; the match to TRBD2 covers 7 bases. Trimming at V came to 8 bases and at J to 2 bases, leaving 15 bases not matched to a gene. The CDR3 is 15 residues long. Germline V gene lookup returns CDR1 GTSNPN and CDR2 SVGIG (reference sequence). CDR3: CAPLPGGSPPYEQYF. CDR3 sequence (DNA): TGTGCCCCCCTCCCCGGCGGGAGTCCTCCCTACGAGCAGTACTTC. Full variable domain (outside the CDR3, taken from reference TRBV30 and TRBJ2-7): SQTIHQWPATLVQPVGSPLSLECTVEGTSNPNLYWYRQAAGRGLQLLFYSVGIGQISSEVPQNLSASRPQDRQFILSSKKLLLSDSGFYLCAPLPGGSPPYEQYFGPGTRLTVT.

V and J are TRBV9 and TRBJ2-1; 8 bases are shared with TRBD2. Germline V gene lookup returns CDR1 SGDLS and CDR2 YYNGEE. After removal of 4 bases from V and 3 bases from J, the junction contained 12 bases not matched to a gene. The CDR3 consists of 17 residues. CDR3 sequence: CASSIDIAGSFYNEQFF. CDR3 coding DNA: TGTGCCAGCAGCATAGATATAGCGGGATCTTTCTACAATGAGCAGTTCTTC. The full variable domain, completed using reference TRBV9 and TRBJ2-1, is DSGVTQTPKHLITATGQRVTLRCSPRSGDLSVYWYQQSLDQGLQFLIQYYNGEERAKGNILERFSAQQFPDLHSELNLSSLELGDSALYFCASSIDIAGSFYNEQFFGPGTRLTVL.

The chain combines TRBV20-1 with TRBJ2-3; 10 bases match TRBD2. The germline V gene has CDR1 DFQATT and CDR2 SNEGSKA (reference sequence). V lost 3 bases to trimming and J lost 2 bases; unmatched junction nucleotides: 2. CDR3 length: 14 amino acids. Here the CDR3 DNA reads TGCAGTGCTAGTCTAGCGGGGGTCACAGATACGCAGTATTTT. Translated: CSASLAGVTDTQYF.

The chain employs TRBV2 and TRBJ2-7; D not resolved. This CDR3 spans 11 amino acids. Trimming pared 7 bases from V and 1 base from J, leaving 5 bases between. The germline CDR1 and CDR2 sequences are SNHLY and FYNNEI. This CDR3 is CASIASYEQYF. The DNA for the CDR3 is TGTGCCAGCATTGCGTCCTACGAGCAGTACTTC.

The chain links TRBV7-9 to TRBJ1-2; possible D gene TRBD1, 6 bases. Germline V gene data show CDR1 as SEHNR and CDR2 as FQNEAQ (reference sequence). With 5 bases removed from V and 4 bases from J, the gap between germline ends came to 14 bases. CDR3 size: 14 residues. CDR3 in amino acids: CASSPSQGSYGYTF. CDR3 DNA: TGTGCCAGCAGCCCATCACAGGGTTCCTATGGCTACACCTTC.

This chain uses TRBV5-6 with TRBJ2-5; tentatively, D is TRBD2 (5 bases). This CDR3 has 14 amino acids. Germline V CDR1 and CDR2: SGHDT, YYEEEE. The V and J ends lost 1 base and 6 bases respectively, with 13 bases between them. The CDR3 here is CASSLSAGRKTQYF. CDR3 sequence (DNA): TGTGCCAGCAGCTTGTCGGCGGGTCGGAAGACCCAGTACTTC.

V usage is TRBV5-1 and J usage is TRBJ2-3, with D perhaps TRBD1 (5 bases). This CDR3 has 14 amino acids. Trimming removed 2 bases from V and 1 base from J, with 8 bases in between. Germline CDR1 is SGHRS and CDR2 is YFSETQ. CDR3 in DNA: TGCGCCAGCAGCTTCGACAGTCGCACAGATACGCAGTATTTT. Its translation is CASSFDSRTDTQYF.

V and J are TRBV24-1 and TRBJ2-5, with 13 bases that match TRBD2. This CDR3 has 17 amino acids. The germline V gene has CDR1 KGHDR and CDR2 SFDVKD. J was trimmed by 2 bases and V by 4 bases; bases with no gene match: 6. CDR3 region: CATSDPGLAGAQETQYF. The CDR3 nucleotides are TGTGCCACCAGTGACCCAGGACTAGCGGGAGCGCAAGAGACCCAGTACTTC.

The chain carries TRBV7-8 and TRBJ1-2; TRBD1 agrees at 10 bases. The CDR3 consists of 17 residues. The V segment lost 4 bases and the J segment 0 bases; nucleotides outside the gene matches: 8. CDR1 and CDR2 (germline): SGHVS, FQNEAQ. The CDR3 region has the DNA TGTGCCAGCAGCTCCTCCGGGACAGGGGACTCTAACTATGGCTACACCTTC. Its translation: CASSSSGTGDSNYGYTF.

Comment on this clone: The junction shows a germline mismatch at one end, possibly a read error. This chain links TRBV6-1 with TRBJ2-1, with TRBD1 identical over 8 bases. This CDR3 spans 18 amino acids. Germline assignment: CDR1 MNHNS and CDR2 SASEGT. CDR3 nucleotides: TGTGCCAGCAGGGAAGGACCCGGGACAGGAATAGGGAGTAATGAGCAGTTCTTC. This codes for CASREGPGTGIGSNEQFF.

The chain uses TRBV25-1 and TRBJ1-5; no firm D call. Germline CDR1 and CDR2: MGHDK and SYGVNS. The CDR3 runs 13 residues. V was trimmed by 6 bases and J by 0 bases, leaving 6 bases between them. CDR3 in amino acids: CASRQYSNQPQHF. The CDR3 nucleotides are TGTGCCAGCAGACAGTATAGCAATCAGCCCCAGCATTTT.

This clone came up a few times. This chain links TRBV27 with TRBJ1-6; D not resolved. From germline, CDR1 is MNHEY and CDR2 SMNVEV (reference sequence). Trimming took 5 bases from V and 3 from J, leaving 11 bases between them. CDR3 length equals 15 residues. CDR3 coding DNA: TGTGCCAGCAGTCCGCCCCGGGGCTATAATTCACCCCTCCACTTT. It specifies CASSPPRGYNSPLHF.

V gene TRBV27 combines with J gene TRBJ1-6, with D possibly TRBD1 on 6 matching bases. The CDR3 contains 16 residues. V was pared by 6 bases and J by 4 bases, with 16 bases between. Germline-derived CDR1 and CDR2 are MNHEY and SMNVEV (reference sequence). The CDR3 DNA reads as TGTGCCAGCAGGGGAGACAGGCCGCTTTATAATTCACCCCTCCACTTT. This sequence encodes CASRGDRPLYNSPLHF.

This clone was seen just once. DNA of the CDR3: TGTGCCAGCAGACCACAGGGGACCGGGGAGCTGTTTTTT. It codes for CASRPQGTGELFF. The chain uses TRBV3-1 (or the pseudogene TRBV3-2) and TRBJ2-2, with 7 bases matching TRBD1. Unmatched junction bases numbered 3, after V lost 6 bases and J lost 5 bases. This CDR3 contains 13 residues. From germline, CDR1 is LGHDT and CDR2 YNNKEL (reference sequence).